What follows is one T cell receptor beta chain and its context. The data derive from a study of blood T cell repertoires in COVID-19. Study as a whole: Sites in the United States, Italy and Spain provided acute and convalescent COVID-19 samples.

As handled by the study authors: Amplifying reference gene primers gave estimates of nucleated cell counts. Data came from immunoSEQ multiplex PCR; TCRdb stores just in-frame clones and leaves some out. V and J calls and clone size come straight from that table; D and trimming were deduced from the DNA. The repertoire has about 270,000 clones, roughly 90% of them found once; the top ten carry around 2.8%. Which cohort a participant joined came from the clinical history participants gave. Up to 2 weeks before entering the study, exposed participants had met a COVID-19 case. CDR3 length equals 14 residues. V trimming: 5 bases; J trimming: 2 bases; junction bases outside the gene matches: 2. The germline CDR1 and CDR2 sequences are MDHEN and SYDVKM.

The chain carries TRBV28 and TRBJ2-7; TRBD2 aligns across 11 bases. Sequences were obtained from PBMCs or T cells enriched from blood (not recorded which). The clonotype was recovered from a man aged 40-49 years who had been exposed to COVID-19. The CDR3 bases are TGTGCCAGCAGTACTAGCGGGAGAGCCTACGAGCAGTACTTC. This translates into CASSTSGRAYEQYF.